This is a list of T cell receptor beta chains from one sample in a study of Ad26.COV2.S vaccination and SARS-CoV-2 variants. Here immunoSEQ multiplex PCR was the method, and the copy in TCRdb shows in-frame clones only, minus some. The repertoire consists of a few hundred thousand clones, with about 87% occurring once and the leading ten covering around 3.5%. This material consisted of peripheral blood, taken in a trial of Ad26.COV2.S vaccine versus placebo. These TCRs come from a person between 18 and 60 years old who received the Ad26.COV2.S COVID-19 vaccine or a placebo. CDR3s include the opening cysteine and the closing phenylalanine or tryptophan. Fields, in order: J gene, V gene, D gene, clone size, CDR3 protein, CDR3 DNA. The D gene is left open where the match is weak. Size tells how often a clone was seen (once, few, many) or the class of an expanded clone, and some rows leave it out.

J gene: TRBJ2-3
V gene: TRBV19
D gene: NA
clone size: once
CDR3 protein: CASEDLALGGTDTQYF
CDR3 DNA: TGTGCCAGTGAGGATCTAGCGTTAGGGGGCACAGATACGCAGTATTTT

J gene: TRBJ1-1
V gene: TRBV5-4
D gene: NA
clone size: NA
CDR3 protein: CASSLGLDRLNTEAFF
CDR3 DNA: TGTGCCAGCAGCCTTGGACTCGATCGGCTGAACACTGAAGCTTTCTTT

J gene: TRBJ2-5
V gene: TRBV27
D gene: TRBD2
clone size: NA
CDR3 protein: CASSLSGGFRHETQYF
CDR3 DNA: TGTGCCAGCAGTTTATCGGGAGGGTTTCGACATGAGACCCAGTACTTC

J gene: TRBJ2-1
V gene: TRBV9
D gene: NA
clone size: NA
CDR3 protein: CASSPRLSGSSYNEQFF
CDR3 DNA: TGTGCCAGCAGCCCCCGCTTGTCGGGGAGCTCCTACAATGAGCAGTTCTTC

J gene: TRBJ2-5
V gene: TRBV4-1
D gene: NA
clone size: NA
CDR3 protein: CASSPLGGGWETQYF
CDR3 DNA: TGCGCCAGCAGCCCCCTGGGGGGGGGCTGGGAGACCCAGTACTTC

J gene: TRBJ1-1
V gene: TRBV5-1
D gene: TRBD1
clone size: NA
CDR3 protein: CASGNTGGLEAFF
CDR3 DNA: TGCGCCAGCGGCAATACAGGGGGCTTGGAAGCTTTCTTT

J gene: TRBJ1-4
V gene: TRBV30
D gene: NA
clone size: NA
CDR3 protein: CAWSYGAGEKLFF
CDR3 DNA: TGTGCCTGGAGTTATGGGGCAGGGGAAAAACTGTTTTTT

J gene: TRBJ1-5
V gene: TRBV6-5
D gene: NA
clone size: NA
CDR3 protein: CASSYQGGQPQHF
CDR3 DNA: TGTGCCAGCAGTTATCAGGGTGGTCAGCCCCAGCATTTT

J gene: TRBJ1-6
V gene: TRBV15
D gene: NA
clone size: NA
CDR3 protein: CATSSGQFNSPLHF
CDR3 DNA: TGTGCCACCAGCAGCGGGCAGTTTAATTCACCCCTCCACTTT

J gene: TRBJ1-2
V gene: TRBV3-1/TRBV3-2
D gene: NA
clone size: once
CDR3 protein: CASSPGLGESYGYTF
CDR3 DNA: TGTGCCAGCAGCCCTGGGTTGGGGGAAAGCTATGGCTACACCTTC

J gene: TRBJ2-7
V gene: TRBV5-1
D gene: TRBD1
clone size: NA
CDR3 protein: CASSLVFAGGDEQYF
CDR3 DNA: TGCGCCAGCAGCTTGGTTTTCGCAGGGGGCGATGAGCAGTACTTC

J gene: TRBJ1-4
V gene: TRBV5-1
D gene: TRBD1
clone size: NA
CDR3 protein: CASSFSGTASEKLFF
CDR3 DNA: TGCGCCAGCAGCTTTTCCGGGACAGCCTCTGAAAAACTGTTTTTT

J gene: TRBJ1-1
V gene: TRBV15
D gene: NA
clone size: NA
CDR3 protein: CATSRRTGAYTEAFF
CDR3 DNA: TGTGCCACCAGCAGACGAACCGGGGCCTACACTGAAGCTTTCTTT

J gene: TRBJ2-7
V gene: TRBV27
D gene: NA
clone size: NA
CDR3 protein: CASSFLVSGYEQYF
CDR3 DNA: TGTGCCAGCAGTTTTCTAGTGAGCGGCTACGAGCAGTACTTC

J gene: TRBJ1-5
V gene: TRBV18
D gene: NA
clone size: NA
CDR3 protein: CASSDTRNQPQHF
CDR3 DNA: TGTGCCAGCTCGGACACACGGAATCAGCCCCAGCATTTT

J gene: TRBJ1-3
V gene: TRBV7-9
D gene: NA
clone size: NA
CDR3 protein: CASSLVSSGNTIYF
CDR3 DNA: TGTGCCAGCAGCTTAGTATCGTCTGGAAACACCATATATTTT